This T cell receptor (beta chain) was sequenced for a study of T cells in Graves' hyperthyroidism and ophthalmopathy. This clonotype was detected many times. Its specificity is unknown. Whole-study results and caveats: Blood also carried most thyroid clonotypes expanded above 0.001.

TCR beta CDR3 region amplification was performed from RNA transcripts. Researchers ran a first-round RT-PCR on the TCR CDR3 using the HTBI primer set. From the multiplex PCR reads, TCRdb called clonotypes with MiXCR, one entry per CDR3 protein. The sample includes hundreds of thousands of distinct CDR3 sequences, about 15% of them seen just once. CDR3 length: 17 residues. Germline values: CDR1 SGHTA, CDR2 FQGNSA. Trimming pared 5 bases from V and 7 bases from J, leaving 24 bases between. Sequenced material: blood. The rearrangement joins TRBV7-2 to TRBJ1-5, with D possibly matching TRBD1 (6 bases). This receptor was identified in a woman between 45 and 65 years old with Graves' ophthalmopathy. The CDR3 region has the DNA TGTGCCAGCAGCCTGTTGGTGATCACGGGGGGCGAGCAGCCCCAGCATTTT. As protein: CASSLLVITGGEQPQHF.